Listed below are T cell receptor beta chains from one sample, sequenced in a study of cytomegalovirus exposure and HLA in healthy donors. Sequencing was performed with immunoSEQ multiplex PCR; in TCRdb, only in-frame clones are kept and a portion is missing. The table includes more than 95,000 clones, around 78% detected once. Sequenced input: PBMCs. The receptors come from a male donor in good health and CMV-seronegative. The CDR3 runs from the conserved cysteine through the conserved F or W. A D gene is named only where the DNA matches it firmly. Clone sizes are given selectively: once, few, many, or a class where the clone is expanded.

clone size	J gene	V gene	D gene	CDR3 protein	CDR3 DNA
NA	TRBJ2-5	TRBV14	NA	CASSSQSFGETQYF	TGTGCCAGCAGCTCACAGAGCTTTGGGGAGACCCAGTACTTC
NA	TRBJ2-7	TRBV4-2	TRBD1	CASSLTGQGNYEQYF	TGTGCCAGCAGCTTGACCGGACAGGGGAACTACGAGCAGTACTTC
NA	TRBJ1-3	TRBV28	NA	CASSSPGIFSGNTIYF	TGTGCCAGCAGTTCCCCCGGGATCTTCTCAGGAAACACCATATATTTT
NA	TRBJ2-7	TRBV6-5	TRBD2	CASSYGLLAGDEQYF	TGTGCCAGCAGTTACGGTTTACTAGCGGGAGACGAGCAGTACTTC
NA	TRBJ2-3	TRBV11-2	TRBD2	CASSLRGGSDTDTQYF	TGTGCCAGCAGCCTCCGAGGCGGGAGCGACACAGATACGCAGTATTTT
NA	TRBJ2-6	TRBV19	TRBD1	CASSIGRGRAGANVLTF	TGTGCCAGTAGTATCGGAAGGGGGCGGGCTGGGGCCAACGTCCTGACTTTC
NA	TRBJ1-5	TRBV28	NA	CASSVRGGLNQPQHF	TGTGCCAGCAGCGTGAGGGGAGGGCTAAATCAGCCCCAGCATTTT
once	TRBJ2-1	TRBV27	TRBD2	CASSLGHRTSGRNEQFF	TGTGCCAGCAGTTTAGGGCATCGGACTAGCGGGAGAAATGAGCAGTTCTTC
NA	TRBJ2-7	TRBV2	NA	CASMGLGYEQYF	TGTGCCAGCATGGGTCTGGGCTACGAGCAGTACTTC
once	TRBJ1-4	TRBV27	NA	CASSFFLGATNEKLFF	TGCGCCAGCAGTTTCTTTCTGGGCGCAACTAATGAAAAACTGTTTTTT
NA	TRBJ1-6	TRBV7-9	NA	CASSRGQNNSPLHF	TGTGCCAGCAGCCGAGGACAGAATAATTCACCCCTCCACTTT
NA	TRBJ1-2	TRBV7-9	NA	CASSSIGGSPKGGYTF	TGTGCCAGCAGCTCCATCGGGGGGTCCCCTAAAGGCGGCTACACCTTC
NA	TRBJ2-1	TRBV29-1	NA	CSVLFQDNEQFF	TGCAGCGTCCTCTTCCAGGACAATGAGCAGTTCTTC
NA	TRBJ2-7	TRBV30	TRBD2	CAWRGREDTYEQYF	TGTGCCTGGAGGGGTCGGGAGGATACCTACGAGCAGTACTTC
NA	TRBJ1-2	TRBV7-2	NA	CASSPQGVNYGYTF	TGTGCCAGCAGCCCACAGGGCGTAAACTATGGCTACACCTTC
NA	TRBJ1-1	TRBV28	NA	CASSWEDTEAFF	TGTGCCAGCAGTTGGGAGGACACTGAAGCTTTCTTT
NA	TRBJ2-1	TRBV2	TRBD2	CASSGQRGGNEQFF	TGTGCCAGCAGTGGCCAGCGGGGGGGGAATGAGCAGTTCTTC
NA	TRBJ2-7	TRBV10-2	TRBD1	CASILTQDRGYYEQYF	TGCGCCAGCATTCTGACCCAAGACAGGGGATACTACGAGCAGTACTTC
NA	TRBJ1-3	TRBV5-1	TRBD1	CASSDGQVVAGNTIYF	TGCGCCAGCAGCGACGGACAGGTAGTGGCTGGAAACACCATATATTTT
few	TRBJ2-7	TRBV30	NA	CAWSVGGPGEQYF	TGTGCCTGGAGTGTAGGCGGACCAGGGGAGCAGTACTTC
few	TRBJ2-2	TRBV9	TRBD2	CASSSRTSGRGSGELFF	TGTGCCAGCAGCTCAAGGACTAGCGGGAGAGGGTCCGGGGAGCTGTTTTTT
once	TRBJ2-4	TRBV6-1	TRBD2	CASSGLAGGPYKNIQYF	TGTGCCAGCAGTGGACTGGCGGGAGGCCCGTACAAAAACATTCAGTACTTC
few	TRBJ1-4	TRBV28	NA	CASSLALAPQLFF	TGTGCCAGCAGTTTAGCCTTAGCGCCACAACTGTTTTTT
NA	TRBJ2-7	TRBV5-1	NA	CASSLGAIAGQEQYF	TGCGCCAGCAGCTTGGGAGCAATCGCAGGACAAGAGCAGTACTTC
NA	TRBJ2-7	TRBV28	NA	CASSLESYEQYF	TGTGCCAGCAGCTTGGAGTCCTACGAGCAGTACTTC
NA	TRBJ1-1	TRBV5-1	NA	CASSLTLNTEAFF	TGCGCCAGCAGCCTTACATTGAACACTGAAGCTTTCTTT
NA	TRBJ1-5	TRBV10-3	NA	CAISDTGSYQPQHF	TGTGCCATCAGTGACACAGGGTCTTATCAGCCCCAGCATTTT
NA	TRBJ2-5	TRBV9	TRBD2	CASSVGLRASGRAGETQYF	TGTGCCAGCAGCGTAGGGCTTCGGGCTAGCGGGAGGGCAGGAGAGACCCAGTACTTC
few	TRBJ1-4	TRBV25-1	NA	CASSDFRDEKLFF	TGTGCCAGCAGTGATTTCAGGGATGAAAAACTGTTTTTT
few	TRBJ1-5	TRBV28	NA	CASSLSQGSQPQHF	TGTGCCAGCAGTTTGTCGCAGGGCTCTCAGCCCCAGCATTTT
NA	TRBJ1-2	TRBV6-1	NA	CASSDTPGTNYGYTF	TGTGCCAGCAGTGACACACCGGGGACTAACTATGGCTACACCTTC
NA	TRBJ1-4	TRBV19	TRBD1	CASSTRTGSTNEKLFF	TGTGCCAGTAGTACCCGGACAGGGTCTACTAATGAAAAACTGTTTTTT
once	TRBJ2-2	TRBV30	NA	CAWSVGGANTGELFF	TGTGCCTGGAGTGTAGGCGGGGCTAACACCGGGGAGCTGTTTTTT
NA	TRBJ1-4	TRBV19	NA	CASSIARDSRNEKLFF	TGTGCCAGTAGTATAGCGAGAGACAGCCGTAATGAAAAACTGTTTTTT
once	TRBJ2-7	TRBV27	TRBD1	CASSSGGIFHEQYF	TGTGCCAGCTCCTCAGGGGGCATTTTCCACGAGCAGTACTTC
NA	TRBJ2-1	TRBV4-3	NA	CASSPQGGLNEQFF	TGCGCCAGCAGCCCCCAGGGGGGTTTAAATGAGCAGTTCTTC
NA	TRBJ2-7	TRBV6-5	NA	CASRPGLLDEQYF	TGTGCCAGCAGGCCGGGACTCTTGGACGAGCAGTACTTC
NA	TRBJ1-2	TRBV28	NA	CASAVGARDGYTF	TGTGCCAGCGCCGTGGGGGCGAGGGATGGCTACACCTTC
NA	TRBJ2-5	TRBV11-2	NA	CASNPRVVAQETQYF	TGTGCCAGCAACCCACGCGTTGTAGCCCAAGAGACCCAGTACTTC
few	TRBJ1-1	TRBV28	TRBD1	CASSWIGTGDTEAFF	TGTGCCAGCAGTTGGATCGGGACAGGGGACACTGAAGCTTTCTTT
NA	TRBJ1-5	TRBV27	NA	CASSLGANQPQHF	TGTGCCAGCAGCCTAGGAGCGAATCAGCCCCAGCATTTT
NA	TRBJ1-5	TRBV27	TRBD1	CASSLSGTAHNQPQHF	TGTGCCAGCAGTTTGTCCGGGACAGCGCATAATCAGCCCCAGCATTTT
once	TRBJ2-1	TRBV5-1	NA	CASSLVSPGAYNEQFF	TGTGCCAGCAGCTTGGTCTCCCCAGGGGCCTACAATGAGCAGTTCTTC
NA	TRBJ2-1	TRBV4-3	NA	CASSQDLAGPYNEQFF	TGCGCCAGCAGCCAAGATCTGGCGGGACCCTACAATGAGCAGTTCTTC
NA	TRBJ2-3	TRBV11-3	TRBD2	CATGLDPDTQYF	TGTGCCACCGGACTAGATCCAGATACGCAGTATTTT